This entry is about one T cell receptor (beta chain). The antigen remains undetermined. The CDR3 is 15 residues long. Germline CDR1 LGHNA, CDR2 YSLEER. V dropped 1 base and J dropped 6 bases, with 10 bases sitting between them. A second PCR of about 6 to 12 cycles used a sample-barcoded 5' primer and a J-beta primer mix. TCRdb re-called the 5' RACE reads through MiXCR, storing one row per CDR3 protein. This table holds around 800,000 distinct CDR3 sequences, approximately 48% found once. This sample is part of a study of blood T cells in healthy people across ages. Study-wide background: Template-switching capture recovered about one barcoded beta molecule per two T cells. Findings of the study overall: There was no known CMV status for donors, so expanded clonotype changes were possibly confounded.

The receptor was isolated from a man in his fifties or sixties in good health. The sequenced material came from blood. V usage is TRBV4-3 and J usage is TRBJ1-6; D gene unclear. The CDR3 DNA follows: TGCGCCAGCAGCCAAGGCAACGGGCCTAATTCACCCCTCCACTTT. It encodes CASSQGNGPNSPLHF.